The 31 T cell receptor beta chains below all came from one sample that was sequenced in a study of CD8 T cells in Susac syndrome. Random-hexamer reverse transcription was applied to roughly 0.45 to 1 ug RNA. TCRdb re-called the immunoSEQ multiplex PCR reads through MiXCR, storing one row per CDR3 protein. Of 150,000 or so distinct CDR3 sequences in the sample, 90% to 95% were seen once. Sequencing used CD4+ T cells from PBMCs. Receptors were obtained from a human donor in good health.

The chain carries TRBV6-5 and TRBJ1-1; maybe TRBD1 (5 bases). The germline gives CDR1 MNHEY, CDR2 SVGAGI. Trimming removed 2 bases from V and 4 bases from J, with 11 bases in between. The CDR3 length is 14 residues. CDR3 sequence: CASSYMRGSTEAFF. In nucleotides, the CDR3 is TGTGCCAGCAGTTACATGAGGGGTAGCACTGAAGCTTTCTTT.

The rearrangement links TRBV10-3 to TRBJ2-7; the D gene is possibly TRBD2 (5 bases). This CDR3 is 13 amino acids long. Between the trimmed V and J ends, which lost 3 bases and 6 bases, there was a span of 12 bases. Germline CDR1 and CDR2: ENHRY and SYGVKD. CDR3 sequence: CAISDEEGGEQYF. CDR3 in DNA: TGTGCCATCAGTGACGAAGAAGGAGGCGAGCAGTACTTC.

A remark on this clonotype: A junction end diverges from the germline sequence, so it may reflect a read error. This sequence joins TRBV27 and TRBJ1-5, with D possibly being TRBD1 (5 bases). Germline assignment: CDR1 MNHEY and CDR2 SMNVEV (reference sequence). The CDR3 loop spans 15 amino acids. The CDR3 is CASSFEPDSNQPQHF. CDR3 in DNA: TGTGCCAGCAGTTTCGAACCCGACAGTAATCAACCCCAGCATTTT.

CDR3 nucleotide sequence: TGTGCCAGCAGTTTGCAAGCCAGCTCCTACAATGAGCAGTTCTTC. Its translation is CASSLQASSYNEQFF. The chain has TRBV6-2 or TRBV6-3 and TRBJ2-1; D is unclear. CDR1 and CDR2 from the germline V gene are MNHEY and SVGEGT. V gave up 4 bases and J gave up 0 bases, with 10 bases separating them. The length of the CDR3 is 15 residues.

This chain joins TRBV29-1 and TRBJ1-2, with D unclear. The CDR3 is made up of 12 amino acids. Trimming shortened V by 3 bases and J by 8 bases, and 13 bases separated the two germline ends. The germline CDR1 and CDR2 sequences are SQVTM and ANQGSEA. In DNA form, the CDR3 reads TGCAGCGTTGATTCGGGGTATGGGGGCTACACCTTC. Translation gives CSVDSGYGGYTF. The entire variable domain, with the rest obtained from reference TRBV29-1 and TRBJ1-2, is as follows: SAVISQKPSRDICQRGTSLTIQCQVDSQVTMMFWYRQQPGQSLTLIATANQGSEATYESGFVIDKFPISRPNLTFSTLTVSNMSPEDSSIYLCSVDSGYGGYTFGSGTRLTVV.

The V gene is TRBV19, the J gene TRBJ1-5; D may be TRBD1 (5 bases). Looked up from germline, CDR1 is LNHDA and CDR2 is SQIVND (reference sequence). Trimming stripped 3 bases from V and 2 bases from J, with 11 bases between. This CDR3 contains 15 residues. CDR3 bases: TGTGCCAGTAGTATGTTCGGGGGTGGCAATCAGCCCCAGCATTTT. This sequence encodes CASSMFGGGNQPQHF.

The chain is built from TRBV7-9 and TRBJ2-7, with 11 bases identical to TRBD1. This CDR3 has 14 amino acids. Germline CDR1 SEHNR, CDR2 FQNEAQ (reference sequence). The J segment lost 6 bases and the V segment lost 3 bases, leaving 4 bases of the junction unmatched. The CDR3 here is CASSFTGTGGEQYF. The CDR3 nucleotides read TGTGCCAGCAGCTTTACCGGGACAGGGGGCGAGCAGTACTTC.

This clonotype was recorded only once. This chain links TRBV3-1 with TRBJ1-6; the match to TRBD1 covers 7 bases. Germline loops: CDR1 LGHDT, CDR2 YNNKEL (reference sequence). The CDR3 has 14 amino acids. Trimming took 2 bases from V and 8 from J; bases not matched to a gene: 3. CDR3 in amino acids: CASSQNRGDSPLHF. The CDR3 DNA reads as TGTGCCAGCAGCCAAAACAGGGGTGATTCACCCCTCCACTTT.

Only a few counts were recorded for this clonotype. The V and J genes are TRBV6-6 and TRBJ1-3; a possible D gene is TRBD1 (6 bases). With 0 bases removed from V and 4 bases from J, the gap between germline ends came to 13 bases. The CDR3 extends over 16 amino acids. Germline CDR1 is MNHNY and CDR2 is SVGAGI (reference sequence). The CDR3 DNA reads as TGTGCCAGCAGTTACTCTAGGACAGCCTCAGGAAACACCATATATTTT. This encodes CASSYSRTASGNTIYF.

The chain is built from TRBV15 and TRBJ1-2, with no clear D. The ends were cut back, 5 bases at V and 1 base at J, with 8 bases in the middle. This CDR3 comprises 13 residues. The V gene's germline CDR1 is LNHNV and CDR2 YYDKDF (reference sequence). CDR3 nucleotide sequence: TGTGCCACCAGCCGAGGGAGTAACTATGGCTACACCTTC. It translates to CATSRGSNYGYTF.

The rearrangement joins TRBV14 to TRBJ1-1; D possibly corresponds to TRBD1 (6 bases). The CDR3 runs to 14 residues. Trimming pared 5 bases from V and 4 bases from J, leaving 14 bases between. Per the germline V gene, CDR1 is SGHDN and CDR2 is FVKESK. The DNA for the CDR3 is TGTGCCAGCAGCGCCCGAACAGGGCTCACTGAAGCTTTCTTT. Its protein is CASSARTGLTEAFF.

The V and J genes are TRBV20-1 and TRBJ2-5; a possible D gene is TRBD1 (5 bases). V was clipped by 7 bases and J by 5 bases, with 14 bases between them. Germline CDR1 is DFQATT and CDR2 is SNEGSKA (reference sequence). CDR3 length: 12 amino acids. DNA for the CDR3: TGCAGTGGAGGTGGGGCTTGGGAGACCCAGTACTTC. It is translated as CSGGGAWETQYF.

This clonotype appeared a single time. The chain couples TRBV6-5 to TRBJ2-3, with 12 nucleotides matching TRBD2. The V and J ends lost 5 bases and 5 bases, in that order; junction bases with no gene match: 2. Germline CDR1 MNHEY, CDR2 SVGAGI. This CDR3 contains 14 residues. The CDR3 DNA reads TGTGCCAGCAGTCTAGCGGGGGGGCAAGATACGCAGTATTTT. It specifies CASSLAGGQDTQYF.

This clonotype was recorded only once. The chain couples TRBV7-9 to TRBJ1-1; no clear D. Germline values: CDR1 SEHNR, CDR2 FQNEAQ (reference sequence). V shed 5 bases and J shed 7 bases, with 14 bases lying between them. This CDR3 spans 13 amino acids. CDR3 in amino acids: CASSPSEAGEAFF. CDR3 sequence (DNA): TGTGCCAGCAGCCCCTCGGAGGCGGGTGAAGCTTTCTTT.

Only one count was recorded for this clonotype. The chain carries TRBV4-1 and TRBJ2-7; TRBD1 matches at 7 bases. Germline CDR1 reads MGHRA; CDR2 reads YSYEKL. The V segment lost 6 bases and the J segment 1 base; nucleotides outside the gene matches: 12. CDR3 length: 16 amino acids. CDR3 loop: CASRYTSGTASYEQYF. CDR3 bases: TGCGCCAGCAGGTACACGTCCGGGACAGCGTCCTACGAGCAGTACTTC.

The gene calls are TRBV19 and TRBJ2-5; D perhaps matches TRBD1 (5 bases). Germline loops: CDR1 LNHDA, CDR2 SQIVND (reference sequence). V was trimmed by 6 bases and J by 4 bases, leaving 12 bases between them. This CDR3 region has 13 residues. The CDR3 bases are TGTGCCAGTAGCCCAGGGTGGGGAGAGACCCAGTACTTC. It translates to CASSPGWGETQYF.

V usage is TRBV29-1 and J usage is TRBJ1-1; no clear D. This CDR3 spans 14 amino acids. CDR1 and CDR2 (germline): SQVTM, ANQGSEA. V lost 0 bases and J lost 5, with 13 bases in between. DNA for the CDR3: TGCAGCGTTGAAGAAACGGCAGGTGCAACTGAAGCTTTCTTT. It codes for CSVEETAGATEAFF. Variable domain in full (rest from reference TRBV29-1 and TRBJ1-1): SAVISQKPSRDICQRGTSLTIQCQVDSQVTMMFWYRQQPGQSLTLIATANQGSEATYESGFVIDKFPISRPNLTFSTLTVSNMSPEDSSIYLCSVEETAGATEAFFGQGTRLTVV.

The V gene is TRBV25-1, the J gene TRBJ1-1; D is perhaps TRBD1 (6 bases). CDR3 size: 14 residues. The germline gives CDR1 MGHDK, CDR2 SYGVNS. Trimming stripped 5 bases from V and 0 bases from J, with 10 bases between. CDR3 residues: CASSQQGMNTEAFF. The CDR3 DNA is TGTGCCAGCAGTCAACAGGGTATGAACACTGAAGCTTTCTTT.

The chain has TRBV20-1 and TRBJ2-4; TRBD2 agrees at 10 bases. CDR1 and CDR2 (germline): DFQATT, SNEGSKA (reference sequence). The CDR3 loop spans 15 amino acids. V gave up 5 bases and J gave up 12 bases; unmatched junction bases: 16. This chain's CDR3 is CSASPGSGGDPGQYF. CDR3 coding DNA: TGCAGTGCTTCTCCTGGCAGCGGGGGGGATCCGGGTCAGTACTTC.

The CDR3 spells CASSRTSGGTYEQYF. In nucleotides, the CDR3 is TGTGCCAGCAGCCGTACTAGCGGGGGAACCTACGAGCAGTACTTC. This chain joins TRBV2 and TRBJ2-7, with 11 bases matching TRBD2. Trimming removed 6 bases from V and 2 bases from J; junction bases left unmatched: 6. Germline loops: CDR1 SNHLY, CDR2 FYNNEI. The CDR3 spans 15 residues.

J is TRBJ2-5 and V is TRBV29-1, with 7 bases fitting TRBD2. V shed 5 bases and J 7 bases; nucleotides not matched to a gene: 7. The germline V gene encodes CDR1 SQVTM and CDR2 ANQGSEA. CDR3 length: 12 amino acids. CDR3 protein: CSVLGGGGTQYF. The CDR3 nucleotides read TGCAGCGTTCTGGGAGGCGGGGGGACCCAGTACTTC.

The chain is built from TRBV18 and TRBJ2-6; 8 bases fit TRBD1. CDR1 is KGHSH, CDR2 LQKENI, per germline. The CDR3 consists of 15 residues. V was pared by 5 bases and J by 6 bases, with 6 bases of the junction left unmatched. The CDR3 sequence: CASSANRGEANVLTF. CDR3 coding DNA: TGTGCCAGCTCAGCCAACAGGGGGGAGGCCAACGTCCTGACTTTC.

This chain connects TRBV9 to TRBJ2-2, with D unresolved. The CDR3 has 16 amino acids. The germline CDR1 and CDR2 sequences are SGDLS and YYNGEE. V was clipped by 0 bases and J by 6 bases, with 15 bases between them. In DNA, the CDR3 is TGTGCCAGCAGCGTAGGTCCGTTGCAGTATTCCGGGGAGCTGTTTTTT. It is translated as CASSVGPLQYSGELFF.

The chain links TRBV30 to TRBJ1-5; 7 bases agree with TRBD1. V trimming: 0 bases; J trimming: 7 bases; junction bases outside the gene matches: 3. The CDR3 has 13 residues. Germline CDR1 is GTSNPN and CDR2 is SVGIG (reference sequence). Written as DNA, the CDR3 is TGTGCCTGGAGTGTGGCAGGGGGACAGCCCCAGCATTTT. Translating it yields CAWSVAGGQPQHF. The full variable domain, rest sourced from reference TRBV30 and TRBJ1-5, is SQTIHQWPATLVQPVGSPLSLECTVEGTSNPNLYWYRQAAGRGLQLLFYSVGIGQISSEVPQNLSASRPQDRQFILSSKKLLLSDSGFYLCAWSVAGGQPQHFGDGTRLSIL.

This sequence joins TRBV12-3 or TRBV12-4 and TRBJ1-1, with D unclear. This CDR3 contains 13 residues. The germline V and J ends were trimmed by 2 bases and 7 bases, with 11 bases remaining between them. The DNA for the CDR3 is TGTGCCAGCAGTTTAAATGGGGTGAGTGAAGCTTTCTTT. Amino acids: CASSLNGVSEAFF.

The V call is TRBV19, the J call TRBJ2-5, with D possibly called TRBD1 or TRBD2 (5 bases each). Germline-derived CDR1 and CDR2 are LNHDA and SQIVND (reference sequence). V was cut by 3 bases and J by 0 bases, with 8 bases left in between. This CDR3 has 14 residues. CDR3 sequence reads: CASSMGDHQETQYF. CDR3 in DNA: TGTGCCAGTAGTATGGGGGACCACCAAGAGACCCAGTACTTC.

On this clonotype: At one end the junction does not follow the germline gene, possibly because of a read error. The chain joins TRBV13 to TRBJ1-1, with 7 bases matching TRBD1. Germline values: CDR1 PRHDT, CDR2 FYEKMQ (reference sequence). The CDR3 consists of 14 residues. CDR3 residues: CASSSGTALPQAFF. DNA for the CDR3: TGTGCCAGCAGCTCGGGGACAGCTCTACCCCAAGCTTTTTTT.

The V and J genes are TRBV12-3 or TRBV12-4 and TRBJ1-3; 9 positions agree with TRBD1. V shed 5 bases, J shed 6 bases, and the junction held 5 bases outside the gene matches. There are 14 residues in the CDR3. The CDR3 region has the DNA TGTGCCAGCAGTCCGGGACAGGGCGAAAACACCATATATTTT. Residues: CASSPGQGENTIYF.

The chain links TRBV29-1 to TRBJ1-1; D is perhaps TRBD1 (5 bases). Trimming took off 5 bases at V and 0 bases at J, with 10 bases between the two ends. The length of the CDR3 is 13 residues. Germline V CDR1 and CDR2: SQVTM, ANQGSEA. The CDR3 region has the DNA TGCAGCGTTCGGGGCAGAATGAACACTGAAGCTTTCTTT. This sequence encodes CSVRGRMNTEAFF. Together with reference TRBV29-1 and TRBJ1-1, the CDR3 gives the full variable domain: SAVISQKPSRDICQRGTSLTIQCQVDSQVTMMFWYRQQPGQSLTLIATANQGSEATYESGFVIDKFPISRPNLTFSTLTVSNMSPEDSSIYLCSVRGRMNTEAFFGQGTRLTVV.

The chain has TRBV6-2 or TRBV6-3 and TRBJ1-2, with D possibly being TRBD1 (6 bases). This CDR3 has 15 residues. V lost 6 bases, J lost 3 bases, and 17 bases lay in between. Germline values: CDR1 MNHEY, CDR2 SVGEGT. The CDR3 is CASRDLIGGDYGYTF. Written as DNA, the CDR3 is TGTGCCAGCAGGGACCTTATCGGGGGCGACTATGGCTACACCTTC.

The chain recombines TRBV28 with TRBJ2-7; TRBD1 matches at 9 bases. The CDR3 runs to 16 residues. V was clipped by 4 bases and J by 9 bases; unmatched bases: 16. From germline, CDR1 is MDHEN and CDR2 SYDVKM. The CDR3: CASSSDVGQGKVWQYF. CDR3 nucleotide sequence: TGTGCCAGCAGTTCCGATGTGGGACAGGGCAAGGTTTGGCAGTACTTC.